Listed below are T cell receptor beta chains from one sample, sequenced in a study of cytomegalovirus exposure and HLA in healthy donors. Produced via immunoSEQ multiplex PCR; TCRdb's table is partial and in-frame only. The sample shows over 70,000 clones, 80% of them seen only once. Material: PBMCs. The receptor set was obtained from a woman aged 45 to 65 in good health and CMV-seropositive. CDR3s include the opening cysteine and the closing phenylalanine or tryptophan. The D gene is left open where the match is weak. Size is stated for part of the rows, as once, few or many counts, or as a class when the clone is expanded.

clone_size j_call d_call v_call cdr3_nt cdr3_aa
- TRBJ1-2 - TRBV28 TGTGCCGGTAGGGGGGGTTACACCGATGGCTACACCTTC CAGRGGYTDGYTF
- TRBJ2-7 TRBD1 TRBV7-9 TGTTCCAGCAGCCACGGACAGGGGGGCGAGCAGTACTTC CSSSHGQGGEQYF
once TRBJ2-3 - TRBV19 TGTGCCAGTAGTCCCCGGGAAGCGACAGATACGCAGTATTTT CASSPREATDTQYF
- TRBJ2-7 - TRBV7-9 TGTGCCAGCGGAGTGTTGGGGGGTTCCTACGAGCAGTACTTC CASGVLGGSYEQYF
- TRBJ2-2 TRBD1 TRBV7-3 TGTGCCAGCAGCTTAAGGGGACAGGGGAACACCGGGGAGCTGTTTTTT CASSLRGQGNTGELFF
once TRBJ1-1 TRBD1 TRBV18 TGTGCCAGCTCACTAAGGGGGCCCACTGAAGCTTTCTTT CASSLRGPTEAFF
- TRBJ2-5 TRBD1 TRBV2 TGTGCCAGCAGTGAGACAGGGGGAAAAGAGACCCAGTACTTC CASSETGGKETQYF
- TRBJ2-7 TRBD1 TRBV19 TGTGCCAGTAGTATGGCAGGGGGTTCCTCCTACGAGCAGTACTTC CASSMAGGSSYEQYF
- TRBJ1-5 - TRBV30 TGTGCTTTGGGATCGGGAAGGGAAAGTCAGCCCCAGCATTTT CALGSGRESQPQHF
- TRBJ1-2 - TRBV19 TGTGCCAGTCGCCAGAGCTTGGGAGCTAACTATGGCTACACCTTC CASRQSLGANYGYTF
- TRBJ1-3 TRBD1 TRBV6-1 TGTGCCAGCAGTGAACTCGGACAGGGTCCAAACACCATATATTTT CASSELGQGPNTIYF
- TRBJ2-5 TRBD1 TRBV27 TGTGCCAGCAGCGACAGGGGGCTCGGAGAGACCCAGTACTTC CASSDRGLGETQYF
- TRBJ2-3 TRBD2 TRBV25-1 TGTGCCAGCAGTGAATATAGGCTAGCGGGGGGGACAGATACGCAGTATTTT CASSEYRLAGGTDTQYF
- TRBJ2-1 TRBD1 TRBV11-3 TGTGCCAGCAGCTTAGTTGGGACAGGGGGCTACAATGAGCAGTTCTTC CASSLVGTGGYNEQFF
- TRBJ1-4 TRBD1 TRBV4-1 TGCGCCAGCAGCCAAGAGGGACAGGTGAAACTGTTTTTT CASSQEGQVKLFF
- TRBJ1-4 TRBD1 TRBV27 TGTGCCAGCAGTCCTCGGACAGGTCAAGAAAAACTGTTTTTT CASSPRTGQEKLFF
- TRBJ2-6 - TRBV30 TGTGCCTGGAGTGATCCTTGGAGGGGGCCCGGGGCCAACGTCCTGACTTTC CAWSDPWRGPGANVLTF
- TRBJ1-3 - TRBV2 TGTGCCAGCAGTGAGTCAGGTTTCTTCTCTGGAAACACCATATATTTT CASSESGFFSGNTIYF
few TRBJ2-1 TRBD2 TRBV10-3 TGTGCCGCAACTAGCGCACGCTACAATGAGCAGTTCTTC CAATSARYNEQFF
- TRBJ2-1 TRBD2 TRBV27 TGTGCCAGCAGTTTATCTCTGGCGGGAGGGTACAATGAGCAGTTCTTC CASSLSLAGGYNEQFF
once TRBJ2-2 TRBD2 TRBV5-6 TGTGCCAGCAGCTCGGGGACTAGCACCGACACCGGGGAGCTGTTTTTT CASSSGTSTDTGELFF
few TRBJ1-1 - TRBV11-2 TGTGCCAGCAGCCCAGCGGACAGTTTTATGAACACTGAAGCTTTCTTT CASSPADSFMNTEAFF